These 6 T cell receptor beta chains were all obtained from the same sample, sequenced in a study of T cell responses to AZD1222 COVID-19 vaccine (dated by TCRdb to the early 2020s). Library preparation employed the immunoSEQ multiplex PCR assay. TCRdb took this table from immuneACCESS and kept in-frame rearrangements with V and J called. Such tables lack part of the clones; where checked against another copy, unresolved V genes explain under half of the gap, and the rest is unexplained. The sample profile shows roughly 97,000 clones; 89% of them were found once. Of the sample, over 15% is held by the ten largest clones. The time point label on this specimen signifies: baseline before first vaccination. This specimen consisted of peripheral blood, obtained on day 0 of AZD1222 vaccination. These receptors were taken from an adult in good health.

The CDR3 is CASSLGKETEAFF. DNA of the CDR3: TGTGCCAGCAGCTTGGGGAAGGAGACTGAAGCTTTCTTT. The rearrangement uses TRBV5-5 and TRBJ1-1; D unclear. V lost 0 bases to trimming and J lost 5 bases, with 8 bases between them. The V gene's germline CDR1 is SGHKS and CDR2 YYEKEE (reference sequence). CDR3 length equals 13 residues.

Sample share makes this clone medium-sized (0.01 to 0.1%). The genes are TRBV19 and TRBJ2-3; 7 bases match TRBD2. Germline loops: CDR1 LNHDA, CDR2 SQIVND (reference sequence). The CDR3 is 18 residues long. Losses at the gene ends were 5 bases for V and 7 bases for J; bases not matched to a gene: 21. In nucleotides, the CDR3 is TGTGCCAGTAGTCCCACAACAAGGGCGAGTGGGGGGGATTATACGCAGTATTTT. It codes for CASSPTTRASGGDYTQYF.

The chain carries TRBV18 and TRBJ1-3; tentative D call: TRBD1 (6 bases). The CDR3 contains 18 residues. Trimming stripped 2 bases from V and 0 bases from J, with 17 bases between. Germline V gene data show CDR1 as KGHSH and CDR2 as LQKENI. CDR3 sequence (DNA): TGTGCCAGCTCACCATCCGGGGGCCAGGACCTCTCTGGAAACACCATATATTTT. This encodes CASSPSGGQDLSGNTIYF.

CDR3 residues: CATSDSTDLDKGGPMNTEAFF. The CDR3 region has the DNA TGTGCCACCAGTGATTCTACCGATCTGGACAAGGGGGGTCCCATGAACACTGAAGCTTTCTTT. The chain couples TRBV24-1 to TRBJ1-1, with D possibly being TRBD1 (6 bases). Germline V gene sequence: CDR1 KGHDR, CDR2 SFDVKD. V lost 2 bases and J 0 bases, leaving 27 bases between the germline ends. The CDR3 spans 21 residues.

The CDR3 sequence: CASRTQGAYEQYF. Here the CDR3 DNA reads TGTGCCAGCAGAACACAAGGAGCCTACGAGCAGTACTTC. V usage is TRBV12-3 or TRBV12-4 and J usage is TRBJ2-7, with D unclear. Deletions cut 6 bases from V and 2 bases from J, with 11 bases between. The CDR3 sequence is 13 residues long.

V usage is TRBV5-1 and J usage is TRBJ1-2; 8 nucleotides match TRBD1. This CDR3 comprises 14 residues. With V trimmed by 4 bases and J by 4 bases, 6 bases remained unmatched. Germline lookup yields CDR1 SGHRS and CDR2 YFSETQ. The CDR3 here is CASSRGDRSYGYTF. CDR3 bases: TGCGCCAGCAGCCGGGGGGACAGGAGCTATGGCTACACCTTC. Full variable domain (remainder filled in from reference TRBV5-1 and TRBJ1-2): KAGVTQTPRYLIKTRGQQVTLSCSPISGHRSVSWYQQTPGQGLQFLFEYFSETQRNKGNFPGRFSGRQFSNSRSEMNVSTLELGDSALYLCASSRGDRSYGYTFGSGTRLTVV.